The clone carrying this TCR beta chain was counted many times. As yet, its antigen is unknown. Trimming took off 6 bases at V and 8 bases at J, with 22 bases between the two ends. Germline values: CDR1 MNHEY, CDR2 SVGAGI. This CDR3 comprises 16 residues. These data come from a study of T cells in Graves' hyperthyroidism and ophthalmopathy. General study results and limits: Ophthalmopathy was identified by the model a median about 6.4 months ahead of onset. Blood samples included most of the expanded thyroid clonotypes exceeding 0.001.

Any patient presenting with uncontrolled infection, other autoimmune disease, pregnancy or lactation was left out. Diagnosing involved the use of clinical symptoms, serum thyroxine and TRAb, thyroid ultrasound and orbital computed tomography. Amplified TCR beta CDR3 regions came from RNA transcripts. First-round RT-PCR with HTBI primers amplified the TCR CDR3 region. A single record per CDR3 protein comes from TCRdb applying MiXCR to the multiplex PCR reads. The sample carries about 570,000 distinct CDR3 sequences, about 43% recorded once. Sample: peripheral blood or thyroid tissue (not recorded which). The genes are TRBV6-5 and TRBJ1-4, with D maybe TRBD1 (6 bases). This receptor was taken from an adult woman with Graves' disease, either hyperthyroidism or ophthalmopathy (not recorded which). The CDR3 here is CASSNGAGAGREKLFF. Here the CDR3 DNA reads TGTGCCAGCAGCAACGGGGCAGGGGCGGGACGCGAAAAACTGTTTTTT.